This entry describes one T cell receptor beta chain. Its target is unknown. These data belong to a study of cytomegalovirus exposure and HLA in healthy donors. General observations from the study: A likely sequencing artifact accounted for one observed cluster of highly shared sequence variants. It was reported in a later analysis that an Asian-associated ancestry cluster showed fewer N-insertions than the approximately 670-donor mean.

The V segment lost 4 bases and the J segment 7 bases; nucleotides outside the gene matches: 9. Germline loops: CDR1 SQVTM, CDR2 ANQGSEA. The CDR3 loop spans 13 amino acids. Primers for the PCR totalled 60 Vbeta and 13 Jbeta. The repertoire was sequenced with immunoSEQ multiplex PCR; TCRdb's copy has only in-frame clones and lacks some. The repertoire holds under 200,000 clones, with around three quarters as singletons. The J gene is TRBJ1-2, the V gene TRBV29-1; 7 positions agree with TRBD1. Sequenced input: PBMCs. This sequence originates from a man aged 40-50 years in good health and CMV-seronegative. The DNA for the CDR3 is TGCAGCGTTGGTACAGGGGAGCATGCTGGCTACACCTTC. Encoded protein: CSVGTGEHAGYTF.